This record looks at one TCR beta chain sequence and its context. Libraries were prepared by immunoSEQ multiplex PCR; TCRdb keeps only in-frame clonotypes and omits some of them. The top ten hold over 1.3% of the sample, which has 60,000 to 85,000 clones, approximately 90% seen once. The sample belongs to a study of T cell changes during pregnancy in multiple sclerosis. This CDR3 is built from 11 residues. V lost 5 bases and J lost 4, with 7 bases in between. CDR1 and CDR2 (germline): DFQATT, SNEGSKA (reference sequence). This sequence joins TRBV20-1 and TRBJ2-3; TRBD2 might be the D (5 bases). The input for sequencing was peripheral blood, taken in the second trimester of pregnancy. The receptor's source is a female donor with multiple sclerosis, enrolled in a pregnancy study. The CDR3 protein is CSAGGADTQYF. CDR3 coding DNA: TGCAGTGCTGGAGGAGCAGATACGCAGTATTTT.